The sequence of this TCR beta chain was determined in a study of blood T cell repertoires in COVID-19. This clone was observed a handful of times. Produced via immunoSEQ multiplex PCR; TCRdb's table is partial and in-frame only. There are 200,000 or so clones in the sample; around 80% occur only once, and about an eighth lies in the top ten. This CDR3 comprises 13 residues. Germline assignment: CDR1 SEHNR and CDR2 FQNEAQ (reference sequence). V gave up 9 bases and J gave up 1 base, with 12 bases separating them. The sequencing sample was made of peripheral blood. This TCR was recovered from a man in his thirties or forties with active or convalescent COVID-19. The chain carries TRBV7-9 and TRBJ1-1; no clear D gene. CDR3 DNA: TGTGCCAGTGAACGCCAGGAGAACACTGAAGCTTTCTTT. Its protein is CASERQENTEAFF.